This T cell receptor beta chain comes out of a study of spatial heterogeneity in lung cancer. Turning to the study itself: Donation came from around 72 patients with untreated early-stage non-small cell lung cancer. Detected sequences consistently included more beta-chain ones than alpha-chain ones.

Overall study findings and caveats: Ubiquitous expanded tumor TCRs showed up in blood more at resection than follow-up.

As for time point: blood at routine non-recurrence follow-up after resection. In each case, whole RNA from tumor, nontumor lung or frozen PBMC was sequenced unsorted. This clonotype was recorded many times. Its antigen is still unknown. Every cDNA TCR molecule received its own unique molecular identifier. MiXCR, run by TCRdb on the 5' RACE reads, gives a single entry per CDR3 protein. The data show about 25,000 distinct CDR3 sequences, 5% to 6% seen once. The CDR3 is 17 residues long. Losses at the gene ends were 2 bases for V and 6 bases for J; bases not matched to a gene: 14. CDR1 ENHRY and CDR2 SYGVKD come from the germline V gene.

The receptor comes from a male donor with early-stage non-small cell lung cancer. V usage is TRBV10-3 and J usage is TRBJ2-7; 9 bases match TRBD2. The sequencing used PBMCs, collected at follow-up. CDR3 in amino acids: CAISEPSGAGGSLEQYV. Written as DNA, the CDR3 is TGTGCCATCAGTGAGCCCTCTGGTGCGGGAGGGAGCCTCGAGCAGTACGTC.